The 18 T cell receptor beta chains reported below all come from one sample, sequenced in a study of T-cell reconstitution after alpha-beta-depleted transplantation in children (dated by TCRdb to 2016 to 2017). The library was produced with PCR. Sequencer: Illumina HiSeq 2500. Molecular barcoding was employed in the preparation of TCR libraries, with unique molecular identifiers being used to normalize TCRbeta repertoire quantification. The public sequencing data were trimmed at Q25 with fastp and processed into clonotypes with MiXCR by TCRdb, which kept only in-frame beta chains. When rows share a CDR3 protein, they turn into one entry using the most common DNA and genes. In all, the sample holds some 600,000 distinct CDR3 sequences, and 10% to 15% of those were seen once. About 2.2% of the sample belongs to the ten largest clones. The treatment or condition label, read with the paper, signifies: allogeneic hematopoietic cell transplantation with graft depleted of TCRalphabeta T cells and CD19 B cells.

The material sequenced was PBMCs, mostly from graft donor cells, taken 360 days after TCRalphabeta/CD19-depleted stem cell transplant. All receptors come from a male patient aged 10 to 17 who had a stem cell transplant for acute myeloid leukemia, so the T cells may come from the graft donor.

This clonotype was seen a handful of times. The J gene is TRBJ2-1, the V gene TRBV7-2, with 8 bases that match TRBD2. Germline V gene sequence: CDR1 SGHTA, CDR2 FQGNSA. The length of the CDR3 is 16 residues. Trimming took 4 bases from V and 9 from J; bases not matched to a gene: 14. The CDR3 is CASSYRAGLAGGEQFF. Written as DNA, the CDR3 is TGTGCCAGCAGCTACCGAGCGGGATTGGCGGGAGGTGAGCAGTTCTTC.

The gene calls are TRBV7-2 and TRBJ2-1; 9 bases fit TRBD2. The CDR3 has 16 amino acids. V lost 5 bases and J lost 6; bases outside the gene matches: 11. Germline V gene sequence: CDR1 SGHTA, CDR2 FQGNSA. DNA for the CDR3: TGTGCCAGCAGCCTACCTACCGGGACTAGCTCCAATGAGCAGTTCTTC. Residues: CASSLPTGTSSNEQFF.

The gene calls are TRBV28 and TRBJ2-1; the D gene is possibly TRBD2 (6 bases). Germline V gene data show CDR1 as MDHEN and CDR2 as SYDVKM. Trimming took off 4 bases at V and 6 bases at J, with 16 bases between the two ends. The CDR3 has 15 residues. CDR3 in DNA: TGTGCCAGCAGTTCCCATCGACTAGTTTCCAATGAGCAGTTCTTC. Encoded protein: CASSSHRLVSNEQFF. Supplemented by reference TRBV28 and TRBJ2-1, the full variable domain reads DVKVTQSSRYLVKRTGEKVFLECVQDMDHENMFWYRQDPGLGLRLIYFSYDVKMKEKGDIPEGYSVSREKKERFSLILESASTNQTSMYLCASSSHRLVSNEQFFGPGTRLTVL.

The CDR3: CSARLTVTSYEQYF. Written as DNA, the CDR3 is TGCAGTGCTAGGCTCACGGTCACCTCCTACGAGCAGTACTTC. The rearrangement joins TRBV20-1 to TRBJ2-7; D is unresolved. The germline V and J ends were trimmed by 3 bases and 0 bases, with 12 bases remaining between them. The CDR3 runs to 14 residues. The germline gives CDR1 DFQATT, CDR2 SNEGSKA (reference sequence).

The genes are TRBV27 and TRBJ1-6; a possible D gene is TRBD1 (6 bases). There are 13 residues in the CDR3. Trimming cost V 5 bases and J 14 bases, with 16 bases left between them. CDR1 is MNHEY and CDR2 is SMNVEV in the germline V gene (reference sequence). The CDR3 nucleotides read TGTGCCAGCAGTCAAGAGGGACATGTGACCCTCCACTTT. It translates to CASSQEGHVTLHF.

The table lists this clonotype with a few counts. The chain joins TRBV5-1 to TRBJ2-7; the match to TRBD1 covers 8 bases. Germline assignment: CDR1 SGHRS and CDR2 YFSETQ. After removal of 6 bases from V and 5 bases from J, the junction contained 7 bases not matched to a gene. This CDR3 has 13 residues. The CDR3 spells CASTRTGRHEQYF. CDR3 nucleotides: TGCGCCAGCACCAGGACAGGGAGGCACGAGCAGTACTTC.

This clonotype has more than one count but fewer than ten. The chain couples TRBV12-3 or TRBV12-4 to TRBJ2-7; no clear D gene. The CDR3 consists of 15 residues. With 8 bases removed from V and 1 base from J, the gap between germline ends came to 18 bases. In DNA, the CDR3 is TGTGCCAGCTCCCACGGGTGGCCCCCTTCCTACGAGCAGTACTTC. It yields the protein CASSHGWPPSYEQYF.

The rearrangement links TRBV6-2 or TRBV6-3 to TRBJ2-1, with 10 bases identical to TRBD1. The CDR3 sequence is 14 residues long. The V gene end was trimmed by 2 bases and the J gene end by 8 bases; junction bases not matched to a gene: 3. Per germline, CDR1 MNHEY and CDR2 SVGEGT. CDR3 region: CASSYDRGPDEQFF. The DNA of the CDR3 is TGTGCCAGCAGTTACGACAGGGGGCCGGATGAGCAGTTCTTC.

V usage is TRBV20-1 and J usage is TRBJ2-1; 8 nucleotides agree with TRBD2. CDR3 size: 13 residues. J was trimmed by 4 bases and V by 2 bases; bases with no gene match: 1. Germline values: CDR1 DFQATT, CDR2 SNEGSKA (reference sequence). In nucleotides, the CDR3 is TGCAGTGCTAGATCGGGAGGGTACAATGAGCAGTTCTTC. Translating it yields CSARSGGYNEQFF.

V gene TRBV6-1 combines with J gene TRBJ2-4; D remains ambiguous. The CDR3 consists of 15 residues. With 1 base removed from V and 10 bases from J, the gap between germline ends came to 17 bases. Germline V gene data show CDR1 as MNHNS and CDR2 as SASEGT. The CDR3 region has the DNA TGTGCCAGCAGTGAAGAAAGGGCAACGCGCGCTATTCAGTACTTC. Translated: CASSEERATRAIQYF.

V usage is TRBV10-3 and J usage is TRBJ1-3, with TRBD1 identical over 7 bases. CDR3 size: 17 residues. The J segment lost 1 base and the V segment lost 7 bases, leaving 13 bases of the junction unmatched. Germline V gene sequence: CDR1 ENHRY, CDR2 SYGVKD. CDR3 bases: TGTGCCATCAACGATTCGGGACCCAGGGGGTCTGGAAACACCATATATTTT. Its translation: CAINDSGPRGSGNTIYF.

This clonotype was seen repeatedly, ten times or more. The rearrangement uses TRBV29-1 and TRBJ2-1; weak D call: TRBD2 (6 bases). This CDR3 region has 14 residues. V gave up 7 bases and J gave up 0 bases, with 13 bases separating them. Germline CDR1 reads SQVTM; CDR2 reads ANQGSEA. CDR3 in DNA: TGCAGCGCACATGTGGGGGGCTCCTACAATGAGCAGTTCTTC. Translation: CSAHVGGSYNEQFF.

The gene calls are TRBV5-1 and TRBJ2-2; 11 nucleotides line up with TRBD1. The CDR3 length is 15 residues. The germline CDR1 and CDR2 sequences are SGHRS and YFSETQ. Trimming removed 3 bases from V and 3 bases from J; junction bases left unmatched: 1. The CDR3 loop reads CASSWTGGDTGELFF. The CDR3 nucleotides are TGCGCCAGCAGCTGGACAGGGGGCGACACCGGGGAGCTGTTTTTT.

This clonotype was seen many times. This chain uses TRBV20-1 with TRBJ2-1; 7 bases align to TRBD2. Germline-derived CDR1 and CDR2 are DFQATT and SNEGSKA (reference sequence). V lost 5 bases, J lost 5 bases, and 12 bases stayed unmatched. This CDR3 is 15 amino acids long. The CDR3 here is CSASTGLTSNNEQFF. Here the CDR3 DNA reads TGCAGTGCTTCAACCGGTTTGACTAGCAACAATGAGCAGTTCTTC.

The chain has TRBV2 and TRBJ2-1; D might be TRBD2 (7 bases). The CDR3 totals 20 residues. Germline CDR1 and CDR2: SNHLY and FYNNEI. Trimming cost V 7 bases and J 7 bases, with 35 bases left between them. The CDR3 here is CASIPSRGKGRESSGNEQFF. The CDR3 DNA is TGTGCCAGCATCCCTTCCAGGGGAAAAGGGCGGGAGTCCTCGGGGAATGAGCAGTTCTTC.

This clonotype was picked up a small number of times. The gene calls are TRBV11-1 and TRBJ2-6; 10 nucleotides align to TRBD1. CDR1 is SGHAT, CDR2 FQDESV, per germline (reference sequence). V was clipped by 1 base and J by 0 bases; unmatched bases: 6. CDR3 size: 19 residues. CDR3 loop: CASSLDGTGDLSGANVLTF. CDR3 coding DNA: TGTGCCAGCAGCTTAGATGGGACAGGGGATCTCTCTGGGGCCAACGTCCTGACTTTC.

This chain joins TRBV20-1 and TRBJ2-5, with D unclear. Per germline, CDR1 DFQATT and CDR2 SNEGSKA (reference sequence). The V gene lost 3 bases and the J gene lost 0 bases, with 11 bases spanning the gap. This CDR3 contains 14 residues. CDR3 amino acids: CSASPVVYQETQYF. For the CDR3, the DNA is TGCAGTGCTAGCCCCGTCGTCTACCAAGAGACCCAGTACTTC.

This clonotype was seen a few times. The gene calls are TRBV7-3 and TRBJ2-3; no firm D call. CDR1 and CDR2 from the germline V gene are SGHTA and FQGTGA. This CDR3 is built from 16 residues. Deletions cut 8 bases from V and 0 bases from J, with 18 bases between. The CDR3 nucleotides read TGTGCCAGCGCAAAAGGGCGAGGATTAAGCACAGATACGCAGTATTTT. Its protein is CASAKGRGLSTDTQYF.